This entry is about one T cell receptor beta chain. Antigen specificity is unknown. Other nucleotide sequences from this sample produce the same CDR3. The CDR3 is 10 residues long. Trimming removed 5 bases at V and 7 bases at J, with 6 bases between. Germline-derived CDR1 and CDR2 are SGDLS and YYNGEE. The record originates from a study of CD8+ T cells in alopecia areata. Study-wide points: Since there was just one nonresponder, nobody can yet say how baseline CD8+ expansion ties to response. Resident alphabeta T-cell populations of normal skin are likewise subject to sequencing in scalp samples. Persistence of many expanded lesional clones was seen in scalp and blood during tofacitinib.

Following extraction, RNA underwent reverse transcription to cDNA, which served as the sequencing template. Repertoires were generated with immunoSEQ multiplex PCR, while TCRdb's copy carries only in-frame clones and drops some. Among around 100,000 clones listed, 50% to 60% were seen once. Treatment defined: oral pan-JAK inhibitor, 5-10 mg twice daily. The sequence derives from a human donor with alopecia areata. Source: CD8+ T cells sorted from blood, taken between weeks 55 and 70, from a patient treated with tofacitinib. V usage is TRBV9 and J usage is TRBJ1-2, with D possibly TRBD1 on 5 matching bases. The CDR3 DNA follows: TGTGCCAGCAGAGGGGTTGGCTACACCTTC. Translated: CASRGVGYTF.